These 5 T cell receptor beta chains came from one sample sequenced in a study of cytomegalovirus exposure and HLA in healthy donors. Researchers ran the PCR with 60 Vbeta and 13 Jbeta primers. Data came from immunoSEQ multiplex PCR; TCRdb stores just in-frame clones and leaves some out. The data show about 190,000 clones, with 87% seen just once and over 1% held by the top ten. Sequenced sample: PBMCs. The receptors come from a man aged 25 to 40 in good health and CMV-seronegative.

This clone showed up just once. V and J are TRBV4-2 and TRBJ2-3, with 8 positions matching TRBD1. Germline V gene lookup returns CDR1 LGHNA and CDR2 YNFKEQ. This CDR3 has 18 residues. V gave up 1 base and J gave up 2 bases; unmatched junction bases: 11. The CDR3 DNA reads TGTGCCAGCAGCCAAGCGGCCAGGGGGCGAGGCAACACAGATACGCAGTATTTT. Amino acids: CASSQAARGRGNTDTQYF.

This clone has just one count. The CDR3 loop reads CASSPRGGQGFTEAFF. In nucleotides, the CDR3 is TGTGCCAGCAGCCCGAGGGGTGGTCAGGGGTTTACTGAAGCTTTCTTT. The chain is built from TRBV28 and TRBJ1-1, with a possible D match to TRBD1 (6 bases). Trimming shortened V by 6 bases and J by 5 bases, and 22 bases separated the two germline ends. The CDR3 has 16 amino acids. In germline, CDR1 is MDHEN, CDR2 SYDVKM.

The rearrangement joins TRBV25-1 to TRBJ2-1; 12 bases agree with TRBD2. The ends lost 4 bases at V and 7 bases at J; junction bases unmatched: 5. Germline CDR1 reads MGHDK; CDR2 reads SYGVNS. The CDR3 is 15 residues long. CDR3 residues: CASSARTSGTNEQFF. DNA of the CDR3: TGTGCCAGCAGTGCGCGGACTAGCGGGACTAATGAGCAGTTCTTC.

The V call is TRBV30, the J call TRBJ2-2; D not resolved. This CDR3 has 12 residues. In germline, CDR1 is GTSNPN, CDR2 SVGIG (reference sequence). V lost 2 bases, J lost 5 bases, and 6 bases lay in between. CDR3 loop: CAWSYTTGELFF. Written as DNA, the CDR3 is TGTGCCTGGAGTTACACAACCGGGGAGCTGTTTTTT.

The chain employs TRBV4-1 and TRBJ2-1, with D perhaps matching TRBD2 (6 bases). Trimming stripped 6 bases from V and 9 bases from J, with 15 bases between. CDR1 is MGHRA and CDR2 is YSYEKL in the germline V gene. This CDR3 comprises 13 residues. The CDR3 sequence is CASRSGVEGEQFF. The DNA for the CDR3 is TGCGCCAGCAGGTCGGGAGTCGAGGGTGAGCAGTTCTTC.